Described below is a single T cell receptor beta chain sequence and its context. No antigen is known for it. Qualities for individual bases were not recorded, and no much larger clone is one base off. Measured from the cysteine to the phenylalanine, the CDR3 is 12 residues long. The retained sequence is limited to the CDR3, 36 bases, with the frame set at the first base. V has 7 bases trimmed and J has 6 bases trimmed; junction bases matching no gene number 4. The germline V gene (reference sequence) yields LNHDA for CDR1 and SQIVND for CDR2. The label giving this sample's time point can be read as: 180 days after allo-HCT. Blood samples were obtained from recipients approximately 28 days before transplant and at days 30, 100 and 180 after transplant. Nuclei Lysis Solution was used to extract genomic DNA from fresh or cryopreserved unfractionated peripheral blood mononuclear cells. This record belongs to a study of T cell clonotyping in hematopoietic cell transplantation (dated by TCRdb to the early 2020s). Looking at the study overall: A total of under 150 blood samples were gathered in the study from roughly 37 consecutive transplant recipients along with their related donors. Patient recruitment ran from 2015 to January 2017, and follow-up continued until late 2020 or death. Beyond this particular receptor, the publication reports: The sample size was limited, and CD4 and CD8 repertoire contributions could not be separated because cells were not sorted. Broader posttransplant TCR repertoire diversity was predicted by donor and pretransplant recipient Inverse Simpson Index values. After transplant, TCR diversity in recipients dropped, and pathologically expanded clonotypes increased progressively from day 30 to day 180. Recipient repertoires showed only a small fraction of overlap with donor repertoires, and over 97% appeared de novo at the given depth.

The immunoSEQ assay, a bias-controlled multiplex PCR with V- and J-specific primers, was used to amplify TCR beta CDR3 regions from genomic DNA. A proprietary barcode and Illumina adapter sequences were added to the CDR3 amplicons in a second PCR step. CDR3 libraries were sequenced on an Illumina MiSeq instrument. The study's processing was this. Export and quality control were performed with immunoSEQ Analyzer 3.0, and downstream analyses were performed with R Bioconductor and Immunarch. Only productive rearrangements in the normalized downsampled data set were used to calculate repertoire metrics. Clonotypes larger than 5 templates in the normalized cohort were defined as pathologically expanded. The Inverse Simpson Index served as the measure of repertoire diversity. CMV-specificity analyses were carried out on the non-normalized data set to capture all clonotypes. TCRdb retrieved this table from immuneACCESS and kept in-frame rearrangements only. Not all clones are present; in checked studies, unresolved V genes account for under half, and no reason is known for the remainder. V and J calls and clone size follow that table, whereas D and trimming were derived from the DNA. The sample contains roughly 9,300 clones, approximately 87% of them found a single time. Approximately 35% of the sample is in the top ten clones.

Source: PBMCs, taken 180 days after allogeneic stem cell transplant. Recombination linked TRBV19 to TRBJ2-7, and TRBD1 aligns with 9 junction nucleotides. This receptor was obtained from a human patient who had an allogeneic stem cell transplant, so the T cells may come from the graft donor. The donor label of this sample is uncertain. Some clones in this sample may be carry-over from other donors' samples. CDR3 sequence: CASNRGRGEQYF. The bases are TGTGCCAGTAACAGGGGGCGAGGCGAGCAGTACTTC.